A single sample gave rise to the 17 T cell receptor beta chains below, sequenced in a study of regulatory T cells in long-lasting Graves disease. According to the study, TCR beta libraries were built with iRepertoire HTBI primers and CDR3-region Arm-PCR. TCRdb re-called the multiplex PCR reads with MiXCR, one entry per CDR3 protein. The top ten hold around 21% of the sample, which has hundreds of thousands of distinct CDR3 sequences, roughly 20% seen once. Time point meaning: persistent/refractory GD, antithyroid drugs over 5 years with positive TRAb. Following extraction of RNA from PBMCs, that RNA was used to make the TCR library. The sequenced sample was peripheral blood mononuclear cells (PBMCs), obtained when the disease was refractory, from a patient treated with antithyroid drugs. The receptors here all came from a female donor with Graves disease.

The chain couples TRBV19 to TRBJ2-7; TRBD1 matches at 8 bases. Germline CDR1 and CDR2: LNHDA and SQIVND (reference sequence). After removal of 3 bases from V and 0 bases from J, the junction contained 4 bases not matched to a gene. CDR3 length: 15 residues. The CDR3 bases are TGTGCCAGTAGTATCGGGACAGGCATCTCCTACGAGCAGTACTTC. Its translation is CASSIGTGISYEQYF.

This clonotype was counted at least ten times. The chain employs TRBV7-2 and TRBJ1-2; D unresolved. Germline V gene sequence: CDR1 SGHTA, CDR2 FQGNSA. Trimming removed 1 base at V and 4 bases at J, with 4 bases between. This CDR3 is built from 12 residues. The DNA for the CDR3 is TGTGCCAGCAGCTTAGAAGTCTATGGCTACACCTTC. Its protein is CASSLEVYGYTF.

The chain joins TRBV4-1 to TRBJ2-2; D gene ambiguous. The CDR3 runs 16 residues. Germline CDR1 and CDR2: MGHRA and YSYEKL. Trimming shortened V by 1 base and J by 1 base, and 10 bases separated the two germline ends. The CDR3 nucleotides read TGCGCCAGCAGCCAAGGATCGCTGGAGAACACCGGGGAGCTGTTTTTT. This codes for CASSQGSLENTGELFF.

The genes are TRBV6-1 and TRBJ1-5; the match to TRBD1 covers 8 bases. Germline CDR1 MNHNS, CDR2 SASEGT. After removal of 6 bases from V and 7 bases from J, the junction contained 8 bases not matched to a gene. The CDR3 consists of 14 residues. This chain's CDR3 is CASSPSTGVQPQHF. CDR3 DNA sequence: TGTGCCAGCAGCCCTTCGACAGGGGTCCAGCCCCAGCATTTT.

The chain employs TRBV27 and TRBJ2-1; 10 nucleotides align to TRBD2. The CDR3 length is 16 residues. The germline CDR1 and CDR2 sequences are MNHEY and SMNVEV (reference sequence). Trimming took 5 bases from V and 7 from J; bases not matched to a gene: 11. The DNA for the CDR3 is TGTGCCAGCAGTCCCTTAAGCGGGAGGGCCAAAAATGAGCAGTTCTTC. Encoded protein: CASSPLSGRAKNEQFF.

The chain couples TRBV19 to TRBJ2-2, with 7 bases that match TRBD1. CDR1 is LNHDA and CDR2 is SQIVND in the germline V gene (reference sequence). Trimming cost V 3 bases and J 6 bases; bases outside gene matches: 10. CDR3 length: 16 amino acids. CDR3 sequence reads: CASSMTQGIWAGELFF. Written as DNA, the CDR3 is TGTGCCAGTAGTATGACACAGGGGATATGGGCCGGGGAGCTGTTTTTT.

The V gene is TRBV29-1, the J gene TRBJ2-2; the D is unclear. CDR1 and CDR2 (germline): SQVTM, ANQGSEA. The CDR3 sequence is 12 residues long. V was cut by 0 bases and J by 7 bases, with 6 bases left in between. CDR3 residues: CSVEDRLGELFF. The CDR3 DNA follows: TGCAGCGTTGAAGACAGGCTCGGGGAGCTGTTTTTT.

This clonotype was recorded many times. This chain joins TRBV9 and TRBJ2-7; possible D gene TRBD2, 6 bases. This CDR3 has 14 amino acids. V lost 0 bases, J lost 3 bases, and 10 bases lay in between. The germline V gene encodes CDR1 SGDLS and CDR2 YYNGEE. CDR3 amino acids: CASSVGGGNYEQYF. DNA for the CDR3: TGTGCCAGCAGCGTAGGTGGGGGGAACTACGAGCAGTACTTC.

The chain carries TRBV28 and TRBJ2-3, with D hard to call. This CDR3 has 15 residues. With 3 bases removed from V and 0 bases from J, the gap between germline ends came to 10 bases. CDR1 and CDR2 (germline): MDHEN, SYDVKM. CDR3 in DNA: TGTGCCAGCAGTTTTGGGGTAGCTAGCACAGATACGCAGTATTTT. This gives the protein CASSFGVASTDTQYF. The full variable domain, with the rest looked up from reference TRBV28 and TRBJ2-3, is DVKVTQSSRYLVKRTGEKVFLECVQDMDHENMFWYRQDPGLGLRLIYFSYDVKMKEKGDIPEGYSVSREKKERFSLILESASTNQTSMYLCASSFGVASTDTQYFGPGTRLTVL.

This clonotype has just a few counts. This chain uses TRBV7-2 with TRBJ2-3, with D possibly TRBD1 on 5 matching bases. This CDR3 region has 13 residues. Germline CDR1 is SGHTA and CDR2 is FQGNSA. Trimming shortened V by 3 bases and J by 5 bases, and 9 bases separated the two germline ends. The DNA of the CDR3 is TGTGCCAGCAGCTTTCAGGGCGGAGATACGCAGTATTTT. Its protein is CASSFQGGDTQYF.

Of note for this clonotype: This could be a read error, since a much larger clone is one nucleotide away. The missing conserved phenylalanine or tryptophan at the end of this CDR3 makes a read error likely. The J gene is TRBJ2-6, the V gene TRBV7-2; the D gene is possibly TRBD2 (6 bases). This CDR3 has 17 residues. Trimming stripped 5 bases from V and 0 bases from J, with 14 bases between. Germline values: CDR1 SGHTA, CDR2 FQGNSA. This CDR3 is CASSPGLQVSGANVLTL. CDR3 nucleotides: TGTGCCAGCAGCCCGGGACTGCAAGTCTCTGGGGCCAACGTCCTGACTCTC.

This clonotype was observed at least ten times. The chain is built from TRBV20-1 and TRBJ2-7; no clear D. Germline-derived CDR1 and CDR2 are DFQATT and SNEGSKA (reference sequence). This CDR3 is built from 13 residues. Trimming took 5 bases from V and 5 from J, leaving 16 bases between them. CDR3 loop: CSAGVVGTDEQYF. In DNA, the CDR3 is TGCAGTGCTGGAGTCGTGGGAACGGACGAGCAGTACTTC.

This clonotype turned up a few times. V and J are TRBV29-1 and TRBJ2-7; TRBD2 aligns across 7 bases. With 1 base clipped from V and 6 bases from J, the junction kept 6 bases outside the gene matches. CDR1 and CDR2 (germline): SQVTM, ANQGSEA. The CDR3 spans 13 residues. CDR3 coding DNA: TGCAGCGTTGAAGTGGAGGGGAGGGCCGAGCAGTACTTC. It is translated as CSVEVEGRAEQYF.

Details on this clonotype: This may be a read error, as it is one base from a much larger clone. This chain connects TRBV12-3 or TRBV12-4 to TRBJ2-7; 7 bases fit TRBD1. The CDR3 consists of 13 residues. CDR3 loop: CTSRGSASYEQYF. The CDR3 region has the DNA TGTACCAGCAGGGGGTCGGCCTCCTACGAGCAGTACTTC.

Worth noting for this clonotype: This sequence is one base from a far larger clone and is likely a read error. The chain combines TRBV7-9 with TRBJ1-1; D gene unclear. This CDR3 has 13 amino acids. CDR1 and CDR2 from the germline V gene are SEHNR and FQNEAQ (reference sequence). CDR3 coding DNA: TGTGTCAGCAGCTTTGGAAGGAACACTGAAGCTTTCTTT. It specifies CVSSFGRNTEAFF.

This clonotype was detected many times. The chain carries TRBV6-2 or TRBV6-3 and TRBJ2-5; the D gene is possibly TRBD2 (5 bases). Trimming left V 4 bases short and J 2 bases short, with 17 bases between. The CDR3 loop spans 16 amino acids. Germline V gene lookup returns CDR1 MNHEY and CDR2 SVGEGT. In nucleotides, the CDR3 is TGTGCCAGCAGTTCTCGAACCCCTAGCTTTCAAGAGACCCAGTACTTC. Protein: CASSSRTPSFQETQYF.

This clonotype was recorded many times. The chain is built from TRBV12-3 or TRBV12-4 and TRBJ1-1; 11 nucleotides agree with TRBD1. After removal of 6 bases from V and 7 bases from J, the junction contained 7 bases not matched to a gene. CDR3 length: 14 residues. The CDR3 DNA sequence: TGTGCCAGCAGCCTGGACAGGGGGCTAGATGAAGCTTTCTTT. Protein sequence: CASSLDRGLDEAFF.